This record concerns one T cell receptor beta chain sequence. The sample comes from a study of blood T cell repertoires in COVID-19. Study-level background: Italy, Spain and the United States were the sources of the convalescent and acute COVID-19 samples. T cells, B-cell-depleted T cells, or PBMCs supplied cDNA or gDNA.

Authors' processing steps: Scientists estimated how many nucleated cells there were by amplifying reference gene primers. Measured with immunoSEQ multiplex PCR; TCRdb has only the in-frame clones, and not every one. V, J and clone size were drawn from that table, and D and trimming were deduced from the DNA. This sample has under 250,000 clones, with about 89% found just once. The V and J ends lost 3 bases and 0 bases, in that order; junction bases with no gene match: 7. The CDR3 consists of 18 residues. Germline V gene sequence: CDR1 MDHEN, CDR2 SYDVKM. The sequence derives from an older woman who had recovered from COVID-19. J is TRBJ2-1 and V is TRBV28; 11 positions agree with TRBD2. The specimen was peripheral blood. The CDR3 is CASSFWIAGGHSYNEQFF. The CDR3 nucleotides read TGTGCCAGCAGTTTTTGGATAGCGGGGGGGCACTCCTACAATGAGCAGTTCTTC.